The rows below give T cell receptor beta chains drawn from one sample of a study of blood T cell repertoires in COVID-19. The table came from immunoSEQ multiplex PCR; TCRdb's copy has only in-frame clones and leaves some out. The table lists 150,000 to 200,000 clones, approximately 88% of them singletons, with 10% to 15% in the top ten. The sample comprised PBMCs or T cells enriched from blood (not recorded which). These receptors were collected from an older woman who had recovered from COVID-19. The CDR3 runs from the conserved cysteine through the conserved F or W. Not every row has a clone size; where given, it reads once, few, many or a size class.

J: TRBJ1-5; V: TRBV6-1; size: few; CDR3: CASSEAQGGNQPQHF
J: TRBJ1-1; V: TRBV19; size: NA; CDR3: CASTIGDRRVIAFF
J: TRBJ1-5; V: TRBV30; size: few; CDR3: CAWSVPGVNQPQHF
J: TRBJ1-5; V: TRBV6-1; size: NA; CDR3: CASSELRGTSQHF
J: TRBJ2-7; V: TRBV18; size: NA; CDR3: CASSPPTRGSYEQYF
J: TRBJ2-3; V: TRBV19; size: once; CDR3: CASSIRGLAGDTQYF
J: TRBJ1-1; V: TRBV5-1; size: few; CDR3: CASSDTGPEAFF
J: TRBJ1-1; V: TRBV7-9; size: NA; CDR3: CASSLQSRGEAFF
J: TRBJ1-1; V: TRBV2; size: NA; CDR3: CASSVETAIANTEAFF
J: TRBJ1-4; V: TRBV7-9; size: NA; CDR3: CASSQTQGIYEKLFF
J: TRBJ1-1; V: TRBV4-1; size: NA; CDR3: CASSPPSRDRVYGEAFF
J: TRBJ1-1; V: TRBV18; size: NA; CDR3: CASSPQPHGSGTEAFF
J: TRBJ2-3; V: TRBV7-2; size: NA; CDR3: CASSSTWGTDTQYF
J: TRBJ1-5; V: TRBV28; size: NA; CDR3: CASTSHSPQHF
J: TRBJ2-7; V: TRBV6-1; size: NA; CDR3: CASSEAVQQFHEQYF
J: TRBJ1-2; V: TRBV6-6; size: NA; CDR3: CATQQAPNYGYTF
J: TRBJ1-3; V: TRBV9; size: NA; CDR3: CASSVRQGANTIYF
J: TRBJ2-7; V: TRBV18; size: NA; CDR3: CASSLREGAGAEQYF
J: TRBJ1-6; V: TRBV19; size: NA; CDR3: CASSGGSRPNSPLHF
J: TRBJ1-3; V: TRBV3-1/TRBV3-2; size: NA; CDR3: CASSQGGYTSGNTIYF
J: TRBJ1-1; V: TRBV5-1; size: NA; CDR3: CASSLDREVNTEAFF
J: TRBJ2-5; V: TRBV5-1; size: NA; CDR3: CASSLSITSPRTQYF
J: TRBJ1-5; V: TRBV28; size: NA; CDR3: CASRGSGTADYNQPQHF
J: TRBJ2-1; V: TRBV2; size: NA; CDR3: CARLVTNSGSYNEQFF
J: TRBJ1-4; V: TRBV4-1; size: once; CDR3: CASSRNPATNEKLFF
J: TRBJ2-5; V: TRBV21-1; size: once; CDR3: CASSKALKLAGEETQYF
J: TRBJ1-2; V: TRBV5-1; size: NA; CDR3: CASRPRTGGNYGYTF
J: TRBJ2-2; V: TRBV7-3; size: NA; CDR3: CASSRGGVNTGELFF
J: TRBJ2-7; V: TRBV3-1/TRBV3-2; size: NA; CDR3: CASSTTWDRANEQYF
J: TRBJ1-6; V: TRBV12-5; size: few; CDR3: CASGLTQVSPLHF
J: TRBJ1-1; V: TRBV5-8; size: NA; CDR3: CASSLGTTGVDTEAFF
J: TRBJ2-7; V: TRBV5-1; size: few; CDR3: CASSPGTGAGEQYF
J: TRBJ1-2; V: TRBV4-2; size: NA; CDR3: CASSQAAGAGFTYGYTF
J: TRBJ1-5; V: TRBV2; size: once; CDR3: CASRMGGGNQPQHF
J: TRBJ1-4; V: TRBV5-1; size: NA; CDR3: CASSEGAGPGEKLFF
J: TRBJ1-2; V: TRBV19; size: NA; CDR3: CASSPNRGQNYGYTF
J: TRBJ2-2; V: TRBV30; size: once; CDR3: CAWSNPTAANTGELFF
J: TRBJ1-4; V: TRBV6-2/TRBV6-3; size: NA; CDR3: CASSFGTGGILFF
J: TRBJ2-7; V: TRBV28; size: NA; CDR3: CASSFQNRVRVDWQYF
J: TRBJ1-1; V: TRBV5-1; size: once; CDR3: CASSRAGGTEAFF
J: TRBJ1-6; V: TRBV9; size: NA; CDR3: CASSVAGGPNSPLHF
J: TRBJ2-3; V: TRBV3-1/TRBV3-2; size: NA; CDR3: CASSPRSYTDTQYF
J: TRBJ1-2; V: TRBV27; size: NA; CDR3: CASSTTFRQNYGYTF
J: TRBJ1-1; V: TRBV19; size: once; CDR3: CASGDRGRAEAFF
J: TRBJ1-5; V: TRBV7-2; size: NA; CDR3: CASSLDRVGAQHF
J: TRBJ2-7; V: TRBV10-2; size: NA; CDR3: CASSDPGQTDLRQYF
J: TRBJ1-4; V: TRBV5-1; size: once; CDR3: CASSVGQGFELFF
J: TRBJ2-5; V: TRBV5-1; size: NA; CDR3: CASSPTSQETQYF
J: TRBJ1-5; V: TRBV3-1/TRBV3-2; size: once; CDR3: CASSPRWTGLPQPQHF